Following are 27 T cell receptor beta chains from one sample sequenced in a study of shared clonotypes between healthy human individuals. TCRdb keeps only in-frame clones here, not all; method: immunoSEQ multiplex PCR. Here the sample spans about 2 million clones, 85% to 95% being singletons. Sequencing was performed on naive CD4+ T cells sorted from blood. This sample's subset: CD45RA+ positively selected. The receptors derive from a man between 18 and 29 years old in good health.

The rearrangement uses TRBV5-6 and TRBJ2-2; D gene unclear. V lost 3 bases and J 10 bases, leaving 16 bases between the germline ends. This CDR3 has 14 amino acids. In germline, CDR1 is SGHDT, CDR2 YYEEEE. CDR3 bases: TGTGCCAGCAGCTCTCCCCAACACCTTCCGGAGCTGTTTTTT. It yields the protein CASSSPQHLPELFF.

This rearrangement joins TRBV28 to TRBJ1-6, with D hard to call. The CDR3 length is 17 residues. Germline values: CDR1 MDHEN, CDR2 SYDVKM. V dropped 3 bases and J dropped 0 bases, with 12 bases sitting between them. The CDR3: CASSLQDLSSYNSPLHF. CDR3 DNA: TGTGCCAGCAGTTTGCAGGATCTTAGCTCCTATAATTCACCCCTCCACTTT. The full variable domain, in which reference TRBV28 and TRBJ1-6 provide the parts outside the CDR3, is DVKVTQSSRYLVKRTGEKVFLECVQDMDHENMFWYRQDPGLGLRLIYFSYDVKMKEKGDIPEGYSVSREKKERFSLILESASTNQTSMYLCASSLQDLSSYNSPLHFGNGTRLTVT.

On this clone: Other DNA sequences from this sample encode an identical CDR3 as well. The chain uses TRBV5-1 and TRBJ2-2, with no clear D. CDR3 size: 13 residues. V lost 5 bases to trimming and J lost 0 bases, with 5 bases between them. The germline gives CDR1 SGHRS, CDR2 YFSETQ. As DNA, the CDR3 is TGCGCCAGCAGTGTTACGAACACCGGGGAGCTGTTTTTT. Protein: CASSVTNTGELFF.

The chain joins TRBV28 to TRBJ1-5; no reliable D call. The CDR3 is 15 amino acids. The germline gives CDR1 MDHEN, CDR2 SYDVKM. The V end was cut by 3 bases, the J end by 4 bases, with 13 bases between. The CDR3 region has the DNA TGTGCCAGCAGTTTGCCCAGAGGTCCGAATCAGCCCCAGCATTTT. It specifies CASSLPRGPNQPQHF.

The chain is built from TRBV5-4 and TRBJ2-7, with TRBD1 matching over 10 bases. V lost 2 bases, J lost 1 base, and 6 bases stayed unmatched. Per germline, CDR1 SGHNT and CDR2 YYREEE (reference sequence). The CDR3 runs to 16 residues. CDR3 sequence: CASSFPRGQGSYEQYF. The DNA of the CDR3 is TGTGCCAGCAGCTTTCCCCGGGGACAGGGGTCCTACGAGCAGTACTTC.

The chain is built from TRBV27 and TRBJ2-2, with D perhaps TRBD1 (6 bases). The V gene lost 6 bases and the J gene lost 5 bases, with 10 bases spanning the gap. CDR3 length equals 13 residues. CDR1 and CDR2 from the germline V gene are MNHEY and SMNVEV (reference sequence). The CDR3 reads CASRNQGTGELFF. The CDR3 coding sequence is TGTGCCAGCAGAAATCAGGGGACCGGGGAGCTGTTTTTT.

This chain joins TRBV6-1 and TRBJ1-2; 9 bases are shared with TRBD1. V was clipped by 4 bases and J by 2 bases; unmatched bases: 5. The germline gives CDR1 MNHNS, CDR2 SASEGT. The CDR3 contains 15 residues. DNA of the CDR3: TGTGCCAGCAGTGGACCCGGGACAGGGAACTATGGCTACACCTTC. It codes for CASSGPGTGNYGYTF.

The chain uses TRBV5-6 and TRBJ2-3; a weak D match, TRBD2 (6 bases). CDR1 and CDR2 (germline): SGHDT, YYEEEE. The ends were cut back, 2 bases at V and 0 bases at J, with 10 bases in the middle. The CDR3 loop spans 15 amino acids. DNA of the CDR3: TGTGCCAGCAGCTTCCGGGGGACTAGCACAGATACGCAGTATTTT. The encoded protein is CASSFRGTSTDTQYF.

The CDR3 DNA is TGTGCCAGCAGCTCCGGGACTAGCGGGGGGCCACAAGAGACCCAGTACTTC. It encodes CASSSGTSGGPQETQYF. V usage is TRBV7-2 and J usage is TRBJ2-5; 15 nucleotides agree with TRBD2. Germline CDR1 is SGHTA and CDR2 is FQGNSA. CDR3 length equals 17 residues. V lost 4 bases to trimming and J lost 2 bases; unmatched junction nucleotides: 5.

The chain is built from TRBV30 and TRBJ2-2; D gene ambiguous. Trimming took 0 bases from V and 4 from J, leaving 9 bases between them. Germline V CDR1 and CDR2: GTSNPN, SVGIG (reference sequence). There are 14 residues in the CDR3. The CDR3 nucleotides read TGTGCCTGGAGTGTCCACCCGGGCACCGGGGAGCTGTTTTTT. This encodes CAWSVHPGTGELFF.

V and J are TRBV7-9 and TRBJ2-1; D is unresolved. Per germline, CDR1 SEHNR and CDR2 FQNEAQ (reference sequence). The CDR3 covers 13 residues. V was cut by 6 bases and J by 4 bases, with 10 bases left in between. The DNA of the CDR3 is TGTGCCAGCAGTGGACCTCCATACAATGAGCAGTTCTTC. Translating it yields CASSGPPYNEQFF.

CDR3 bases: TGTGCCAGCAGTGAATTTGCCGTAAGCTCCTACGAGCAGTACTTC. This translates into CASSEFAVSSYEQYF. The chain combines TRBV25-1 with TRBJ2-7, with D hard to call. V shed 1 base and J shed 0 bases, with 10 bases lying between them. The CDR3 is made up of 15 amino acids. Looked up from germline, CDR1 is MGHDK and CDR2 is SYGVNS.

The chain has TRBV25-1 and TRBJ2-1; 7 bases are shared with TRBD1. Germline V CDR1 and CDR2: MGHDK, SYGVNS. This CDR3 region has 17 residues. J was trimmed by 7 bases and V by 1 base; bases with no gene match: 13. The CDR3 spells CASSESGTVDLKNEQFF. CDR3 sequence (DNA): TGTGCCAGCAGTGAATCTGGGACAGTGGATTTGAAAAATGAGCAGTTCTTC.

The CDR3 DNA reads TGTGCCAGCAGTTTCTCGCCGGGGGGTAATACAGATACGCAGTATTTT. Its translation is CASSFSPGGNTDTQYF. The gene calls are TRBV6-5 and TRBJ2-3, with TRBD2 matching 7 bases. CDR3 length: 16 amino acids. The trim removed 4 bases at V and 3 bases at J, leaving 10 bases unmatched. Germline CDR1 and CDR2: MNHEY and SVGAGI.

The genes are TRBV6-6 and TRBJ2-1; 8 bases fit TRBD2. V lost 8 bases and J lost 4; bases outside the gene matches: 7. Germline lookup yields CDR1 MNHNY and CDR2 SVGAGI (reference sequence). The CDR3 runs 14 residues. The CDR3 bases are TGTGCCAGCTTTACTAGCGGAGCTTACAATGAGCAGTTCTTC. It is translated as CASFTSGAYNEQFF.

V and J are TRBV7-9 and TRBJ2-2; unclear D gene. V lost 2 bases, J lost 7 bases, and 14 bases lay in between. Germline V CDR1 and CDR2: SEHNR, FQNEAQ (reference sequence). CDR3 length: 15 amino acids. CDR3 residues: CASSLKTTFGGELFF. For the CDR3, the DNA is TGTGCCAGCAGCTTAAAAACAACTTTTGGCGGGGAGCTGTTTTTT.

The chain employs TRBV4-3 and TRBJ2-7; maybe TRBD1 (6 bases). Trimming took 0 bases from V and 3 from J, leaving 21 bases between them. There are 18 residues in the CDR3. Per the germline V gene, CDR1 is LGHNA and CDR2 is YSLEER. The CDR3 loop is CASSQDRDPDSYVYEQYF. CDR3 DNA sequence: TGCGCCAGCAGCCAAGATCGGGATCCGGACAGCTACGTCTACGAGCAGTACTTC.

The rearrangement joins TRBV7-8 to TRBJ2-2; tentatively, D is TRBD1 (5 bases). V was clipped by 4 bases and J by 8 bases, with 14 bases between them. This CDR3 comprises 14 residues. Germline-derived CDR1 and CDR2 are SGHVS and FQNEAQ. DNA for the CDR3: TGTGCCAGCAGCTCGTCAGGGCGGTGGGGGGAGCTGTTTTTT. Encoded protein: CASSSSGRWGELFF.

This clone was observed once. V and J are TRBV30 and TRBJ2-7, with D maybe TRBD2 (7 bases). The CDR3 is 15 amino acids. Between the trimmed V and J ends, which lost 0 bases and 0 bases, there was a span of 12 bases. CDR1 is GTSNPN, CDR2 SVGIG, per germline (reference sequence). The CDR3 DNA reads TGTGCCTGGAGTGTAGGGGGAGGGCCCTCCTACGAGCAGTACTTC. Its protein is CAWSVGGGPSYEQYF.

Only one count was recorded for this clone. This rearrangement joins TRBV10-3 to TRBJ1-6; D not certain. From germline, CDR1 is ENHRY and CDR2 SYGVKD. Trimming stripped 4 bases from V and 1 base from J, with 11 bases between. The CDR3 contains 16 residues. CDR3 nucleotide sequence: TGTGCCATCAGTGGGGGTTCGGGGTCCTATAATTCACCCCTCCACTTT. Amino acids: CAISGGSGSYNSPLHF.

Comment on this clone: Other DNA sequences in this sample translate to the same CDR3. This sequence joins TRBV6-5 and TRBJ2-3, with D tentatively TRBD1 (5 bases). The CDR3 sequence is 12 residues long. Germline values: CDR1 MNHEY, CDR2 SVGAGI. The V end lost 6 bases, the J end lost 4 bases, and 8 bases lay between the germline ends. CDR3 loop: CASRRGADTQYF. Written as DNA, the CDR3 is TGTGCCAGCAGAAGGGGTGCAGATACGCAGTATTTT.

The V and J genes are TRBV10-3 and TRBJ2-7; 8 nucleotides agree with TRBD1. The J segment lost 5 bases and the V segment lost 10 bases, leaving 10 bases of the junction unmatched. CDR1 is ENHRY and CDR2 is SYGVKD in the germline V gene. The CDR3 covers 13 residues. The CDR3 here is CAKGQGPGNEQYF. DNA of the CDR3: TGTGCCAAAGGACAGGGACCAGGGAACGAGCAGTACTTC.

Concerning this clone itself: The same CDR3 can be traced to other DNA sequences in this sample. This chain connects TRBV7-3 to TRBJ2-5; D is perhaps TRBD2 (5 bases). Trimming stripped 2 bases from V and 1 base from J, with 5 bases between. The CDR3 consists of 13 residues. Germline V CDR1 and CDR2: SGHTA, FQGTGA. The CDR3 DNA reads TGTGCCAGCAGCTTACGGGGCCAAGAGACCCAGTACTTC. Its translation: CASSLRGQETQYF.

The rearrangement links TRBV30 to TRBJ2-2; TRBD1 might be the D (5 bases). V lost 3 bases and J lost 4, with 12 bases in between. CDR3 length: 14 amino acids. Germline loops: CDR1 GTSNPN, CDR2 SVGIG (reference sequence). The CDR3 DNA sequence: TGTGCCTGGAGCTTAAGCAGGGCCACCGGGGAGCTGTTTTTT. It specifies CAWSLSRATGELFF. The whole variable domain, remainder taken from reference TRBV30 and TRBJ2-2, is SQTIHQWPATLVQPVGSPLSLECTVEGTSNPNLYWYRQAAGRGLQLLFYSVGIGQISSEVPQNLSASRPQDRQFILSSKKLLLSDSGFYLCAWSLSRATGELFFGEGSRLTVL.

This chain joins TRBV7-2 and TRBJ2-5, with 7 bases lining up with TRBD2. The CDR3 is made up of 13 amino acids. The V gene's germline CDR1 is SGHTA and CDR2 FQGNSA. J was trimmed by 5 bases and V by 5 bases; bases with no gene match: 5. The DNA of the CDR3 is TGTGCCAGCAGCCCGACTAGCACGGAGACCCAGTACTTC. Encoded protein: CASSPTSTETQYF.

The rearrangement links TRBV5-4 to TRBJ2-1; D is possibly TRBD1 (6 bases). V was pared by 2 bases and J by 0 bases, with 15 bases between. The germline V gene has CDR1 SGHNT and CDR2 YYREEE (reference sequence). The length of the CDR3 is 17 residues. This CDR3 is CASSLGGQQGSYNEQFF. The CDR3 DNA reads TGTGCCAGCAGCTTAGGGGGTCAACAGGGCTCCTACAATGAGCAGTTCTTC.

The chain recombines TRBV27 with TRBJ1-1, with D possibly TRBD1 on 5 matching bases. In germline, CDR1 is MNHEY, CDR2 SMNVEV (reference sequence). The CDR3 has 15 amino acids. Trimming took off 3 bases at V and 3 bases at J, with 14 bases between the two ends. The CDR3 DNA sequence: TGTGCCAGCAGTTTTGCAGGGTTGGGCCACACTGAAGCTTTCTTT. Its translation is CASSFAGLGHTEAFF.